This T cell receptor (beta chain) was recorded in a study of blood T cell repertoires in COVID-19. Study context: The United States, Italy and Spain provided the acute and convalescent COVID-19 samples.

TCRdb's copy holds only in-frame clones and misses some; the assay was immunoSEQ multiplex PCR. The table includes about 170,000 clones, about 89% detected once. The CDR3 totals 16 residues. V trimming: 4 bases; J trimming: 3 bases; junction bases outside the gene matches: 8. Germline CDR1 and CDR2: SGHNT and YYREEE (reference sequence). This chain joins TRBV5-4 and TRBJ2-3, with 10 bases lining up with TRBD1. The receptor was isolated from a man aged 70-80 years with acute or convalescent COVID-19. The sample was peripheral blood. The CDR3 protein is CASSERTGGRTDTQYF. In DNA, the CDR3 is TGTGCCAGCAGCGAGAGGACAGGGGGACGGACAGATACGCAGTATTTT.